This T cell receptor (beta chain) originates from a study of response to subunit inactivated influenza vaccine listed by TCRdb under 2018. General notes on the study: Deep quantitative profiling of the T cell receptor repertoire was used in the study to follow responses to a trivalent subunit inactivated influenza vaccine.

Broad study findings and their caveats: The authors suggested that each seasonal influenza vaccination may recruit only a limited number of new T cells.

This clonotype was observed a handful of times. Its antigen is currently not known. The sample holds no much larger clone one base away, and base qualities are not on file. Library method: RT-PCR. The reads were generated on an Illumina HiSeq 2500. In-frame beta chains were kept once TCRdb had trimmed the public reads at Q25 with fastp and called clones with MiXCR. Records with the same CDR3 protein are collapsed into one entry carrying the most frequent genes and DNA. This sample is represented by hundreds of thousands of distinct CDR3 sequences; 15% to 19% of them were singletons. Clones ranked in the top ten supply roughly 11% of the sample. CDR1 and CDR2, per the germline V gene, are SGHVS and FNYEAQ. From the cysteine up to the phenylalanine, the CDR3 has a length of 14 residues. CDR3 DNA is the only sequence kept; it has 42 bases, read in frame from the first base. V is clipped by 1 base and J by 5 bases, and the sequence between their germline boundaries is 8 bases long.

The source of this sequence is a man between 45 and 60 years old who received an inactivated influenza vaccine. Donor details come from another sample of the same person, matched by shared clones. The sample in question was PBMCs from blood, obtained less than 13 days after vaccination. The chain links TRBV7-6 with TRBJ2-2; a tentative D match to TRBD1 spans 5 bases. The bases are TGTGCCAGCAGCTTAGACGCAGGGACCGGGGAGCTGTTTTTT. Protein translation: CASSLDAGTGELFF.